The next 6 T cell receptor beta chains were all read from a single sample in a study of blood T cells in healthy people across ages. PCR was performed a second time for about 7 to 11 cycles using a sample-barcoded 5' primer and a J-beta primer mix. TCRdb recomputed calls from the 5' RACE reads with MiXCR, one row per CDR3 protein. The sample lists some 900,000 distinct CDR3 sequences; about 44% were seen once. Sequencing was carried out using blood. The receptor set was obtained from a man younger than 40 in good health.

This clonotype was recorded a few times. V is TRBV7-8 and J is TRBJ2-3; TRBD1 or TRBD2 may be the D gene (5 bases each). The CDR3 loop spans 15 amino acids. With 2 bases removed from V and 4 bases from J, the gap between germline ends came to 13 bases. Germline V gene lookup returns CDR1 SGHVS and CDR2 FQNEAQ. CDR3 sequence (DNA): TGTGCCAGCAGCTTACGAAGAGGGGTACCAGATACGCAGTATTTT. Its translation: CASSLRRGVPDTQYF.

CDR3 sequence reads: CASSLDPDNEQFF. The CDR3 DNA reads as TGTGCCAGCAGCTTGGATCCGGACAATGAGCAGTTCTTC. This rearrangement joins TRBV11-3 to TRBJ2-1; no definite D call. Germline CDR1 SGHNT, CDR2 YENEEA. There are 13 residues in the CDR3. V was cut by 3 bases and J by 5 bases, with 8 bases left in between.

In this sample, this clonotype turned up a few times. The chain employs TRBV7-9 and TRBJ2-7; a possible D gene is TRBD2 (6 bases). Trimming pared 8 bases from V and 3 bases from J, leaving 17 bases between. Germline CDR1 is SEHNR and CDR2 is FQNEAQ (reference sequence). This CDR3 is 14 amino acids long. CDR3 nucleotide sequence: TGTGCCAGCGGCCCTGGGAGGTTCAGCTACGAGCAGTACTTC. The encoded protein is CASGPGRFSYEQYF. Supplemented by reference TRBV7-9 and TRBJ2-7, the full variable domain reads DTGVSQNPRHKITKRGQNVTFRCDPISEHNRLYWYRQTLGQGPEFLTYFQNEAQLEKSRLLSDRFSAERPKGSFSTLEIQRTEQGDSAMYLCASGPGRFSYEQYFGPGTRLTVT.

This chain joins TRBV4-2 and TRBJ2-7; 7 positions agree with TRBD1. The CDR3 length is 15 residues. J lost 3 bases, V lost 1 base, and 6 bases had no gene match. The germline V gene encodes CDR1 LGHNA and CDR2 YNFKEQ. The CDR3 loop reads CASSQAGTEGYEQYF. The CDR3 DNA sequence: TGTGCCAGCAGCCAAGCAGGGACAGAAGGCTACGAGCAGTACTTC.

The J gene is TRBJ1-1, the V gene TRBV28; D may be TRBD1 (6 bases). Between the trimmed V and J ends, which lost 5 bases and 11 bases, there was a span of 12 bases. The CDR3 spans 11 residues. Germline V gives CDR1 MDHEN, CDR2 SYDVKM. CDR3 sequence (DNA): TGTGCCAGCAGTGTGCGTGACAGGGCTTTCTTT. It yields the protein CASSVRDRAFF.

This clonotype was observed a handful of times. The chain's CDR3 is CASSQAHRTSGGNEQFF. The CDR3 DNA sequence: TGCGCCAGCAGCCAAGCCCACCGGACTAGCGGGGGTAATGAGCAGTTCTTC. This chain links TRBV4-3 with TRBJ2-1; 13 bases fit TRBD2. The CDR3 sequence is 17 residues long. J was trimmed by 7 bases and V by 1 base; bases with no gene match: 7. CDR1 is LGHNA, CDR2 YSLEER, per germline.